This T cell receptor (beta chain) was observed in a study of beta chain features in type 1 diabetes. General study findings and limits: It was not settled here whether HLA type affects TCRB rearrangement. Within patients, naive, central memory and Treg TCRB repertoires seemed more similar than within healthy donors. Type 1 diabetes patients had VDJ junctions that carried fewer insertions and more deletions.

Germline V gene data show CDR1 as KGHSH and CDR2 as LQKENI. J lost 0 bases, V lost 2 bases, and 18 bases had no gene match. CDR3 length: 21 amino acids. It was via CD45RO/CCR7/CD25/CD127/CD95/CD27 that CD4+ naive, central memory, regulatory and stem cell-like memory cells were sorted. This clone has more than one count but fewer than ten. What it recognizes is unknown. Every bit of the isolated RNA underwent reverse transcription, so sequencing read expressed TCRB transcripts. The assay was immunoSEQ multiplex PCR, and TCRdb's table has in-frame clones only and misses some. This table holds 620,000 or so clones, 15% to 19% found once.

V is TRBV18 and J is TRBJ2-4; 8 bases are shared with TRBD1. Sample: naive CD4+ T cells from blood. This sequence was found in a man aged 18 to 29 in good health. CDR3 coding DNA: TGTGCCAGCTCACCAGTTAGTCCCTCTTTTGGACAGGGTCTAGCCAAAAACATTCAGTACTTC. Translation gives CASSPVSPSFGQGLAKNIQYF.